This paragraph reports one T cell receptor beta chain. This specimen belongs to a study of OX40 agonist ivuxolimab in advanced cancers. This CDR3 is built from 16 residues. Germline V gene lookup returns CDR1 SGHRS and CDR2 YFSETQ. V lost 4 bases to trimming and J lost 1 base; unmatched junction nucleotides: 10. Using immunoSEQ multiplex PCR, the repertoire was profiled, and TCRdb retains in-frame clones only, with some absent. Seen here are about 44,000 clones, about 93% observed once, and the top ten hold roughly 11%. The input for sequencing was CD4+ or CD8+ T cells sorted from blood, taken in a trial of the OX40 agonist ivuxolimab. The chain couples TRBV5-1 to TRBJ2-5, with 7 bases aligning to TRBD1. The clonotype was recovered from an adult with an advanced solid tumor such as melanoma, head and neck, liver or kidney cancer. The CDR3 coding sequence is TGCGCCAGCAGCCCTGAGGGGGCCGGGCCCCAAGAGACCCAGTACTTC. Translation: CASSPEGAGPQETQYF.